These 19 T cell receptor beta chains were sequenced from one sample in a study of regulatory T cells in long-lasting Graves disease (dated by TCRdb to the early 2020s). Per the publication, the time point label means: persistent/refractory GD, antithyroid drugs over 5 years with positive TRAb. RNA was extracted from PBMCs in TRIzol for both TCR sequencing and RNA sequencing. The protocol used for the library was multiplex PCR. Sequencing was carried out with an Illumina HiSeq 4000. To build TCR beta libraries, CDR3 regions were amplified by Arm-PCR using iRepertoire HTBI primers. The public reads were reanalyzed by TCRdb: fastp trimming at Q25, MiXCR alignment, in-frame beta chains only. All rows with the same CDR3 protein become a single entry with the most common DNA and genes. For this sample there are 400,000 to 500,000 distinct CDR3 sequences; 21% appear just once. Of the sample, roughly 13% is held by the ten largest clones.

Sequenced here: peripheral blood mononuclear cells (PBMCs), sampled when the disease was refractory, from a patient treated with antithyroid drugs. All receptors come from a female donor with Graves disease.

As regards this clonotype: One junction end disagrees with the germline gene, perhaps due to a read error. This rearrangement joins TRBV5-1 to TRBJ2-6; D tentatively reads TRBD1 or TRBD2 (5 bases each). Germline CDR1 is SGHRS and CDR2 is YFSETQ. The length of the CDR3 is 18 residues. CDR3 in DNA: TGCGCCAGCAGCTTGGAGTGGCAGGGACCCTCTGGGGCCAACATCCTGACTTTC. This translates into CASSLEWQGPSGANILTF.

At least ten counts were recorded for this clonotype. V is TRBV7-2 and J is TRBJ1-1; a weak D match, TRBD1 (6 bases). CDR1 and CDR2 from the germline V gene are SGHTA and FQGNSA. This CDR3 comprises 14 residues. V lost 5 bases to trimming and J lost 6 bases, with 16 bases between them. The chain's CDR3 is CASSTGPLGAEAFF. The CDR3 DNA is TGTGCCAGCAGCACAGGGCCGCTAGGCGCTGAAGCTTTCTTT.

V gene TRBV19 combines with J gene TRBJ1-5; TRBD1 matches 8 bases. Germline V gene sequence: CDR1 LNHDA, CDR2 SQIVND (reference sequence). Trimming took 7 bases from V and 2 from J; bases not matched to a gene: 7. This CDR3 comprises 15 residues. The DNA of the CDR3 is TGTGCCAGTAATCTCCTGACAGGGGGCAATCAGCCCCAGCATTTT. Its translation is CASNLLTGGNQPQHF. Full variable domain (missing parts from reference TRBV19 and TRBJ1-5): DGGITQSPKYLFRKEGQNVTLSCEQNLNHDAMYWYRQDPGQGLRLIYYSQIVNDFQKGDIAEGYSVSREKKESFPLTVTSAQKNPTAFYLCASNLLTGGNQPQHFGDGTRLSIL.

This clonotype was detected ten times or more. The CDR3 loop is CASSPRTGKSYEQYF. As DNA, the CDR3 is TGTGCCAGCAGTCCGCGGACAGGGAAATCCTACGAGCAGTACTTC. The V gene is TRBV12-3 or TRBV12-4, the J gene TRBJ2-7; 8 positions agree with TRBD1. V gave up 5 bases and J gave up 1 base; unmatched junction bases: 7. This CDR3 contains 15 residues.

This clonotype occurred many times. This chain connects TRBV6-5 to TRBJ2-6; unclear D gene. The CDR3 sequence is 15 residues long. Germline CDR1 is MNHEY and CDR2 is SVGAGI. V lost 1 base and J lost 2, with 6 bases in between. CDR3 coding DNA: TGTGCCAGCAGTTACTATAGGACTGGGGCCAACGTCCTGACTTTC. Protein sequence: CASSYYRTGANVLTF.

This clonotype was recorded many times. V and J are TRBV28 and TRBJ2-5; D uncertain. CDR1 MDHEN and CDR2 SYDVKM come from the germline V gene. Trimming took off 7 bases at V and 2 bases at J, with 8 bases between the two ends. This CDR3 comprises 12 residues. CDR3 loop: CASKKGQETQYF. DNA of the CDR3: TGTGCCAGCAAGAAGGGTCAAGAGACCCAGTACTTC.

This clonotype has just a few counts. The V gene is TRBV20-1, the J gene TRBJ2-2, with a weak D call TRBD2 (6 bases). The ends were cut back, 0 bases at V and 3 bases at J, with 14 bases in the middle. This CDR3 comprises 16 residues. Germline values: CDR1 DFQATT, CDR2 SNEGSKA (reference sequence). The CDR3 here is CSARDRRGGHTGELFF. The CDR3 DNA reads as TGCAGTGCTAGAGATCGTCGGGGAGGCCACACCGGGGAGCTGTTTTTT.

This clonotype was observed many times. J is TRBJ1-6 and V is TRBV11-2, with no clear D. Per the germline V gene, CDR1 is SGHAT and CDR2 is FQNNGV. The CDR3 extends over 12 amino acids. With 3 bases removed from V and 12 bases from J, the gap between germline ends came to 9 bases. The CDR3 protein is CASSFKGEPLHF. The CDR3 nucleotides are TGTGCCAGCAGCTTTAAGGGAGAACCCCTCCACTTT.

This clonotype was detected ten times or more. The V call is TRBV15, the J call TRBJ2-5, with 11 nucleotides matching TRBD2. J was trimmed by 5 bases and V by 4 bases; bases with no gene match: 3. The CDR3 is 14 residues long. Germline V gives CDR1 LNHNV, CDR2 YYDKDF (reference sequence). CDR3 amino acids: CATSKGTSGETQYF. The CDR3 bases are TGTGCCACCAGCAAGGGGACTAGCGGCGAGACCCAGTACTTC.

The sample holds many counts of this clonotype. The rearrangement uses TRBV5-1 and TRBJ1-1; unclear D gene. This CDR3 spans 14 amino acids. CDR1 is SGHRS and CDR2 is YFSETQ in the germline V gene. Trimming took off 0 bases at V and 13 bases at J, with 19 bases between the two ends. The CDR3 here is CASSLDPSAGVGFF. The CDR3, as DNA: TGCGCCAGCAGCTTGGATCCTTCGGCCGGGGTGGGTTTCTTT.

This clonotype was recorded at least ten times. CDR3 sequence (DNA): TGTGCCAGCAGGGCCGGGGTCTACGAGCAGTACTTC. It codes for CASRAGVYEQYF. V usage is TRBV28 and J usage is TRBJ2-7; D may be TRBD2 (5 bases). This CDR3 region has 12 residues. V lost 6 bases, J lost 3 bases, and 9 bases lay in between. Germline CDR1 reads MDHEN; CDR2 reads SYDVKM.

In its sample, this clonotype was seen a few times. The chain has TRBV11-2 and TRBJ1-2; the match to TRBD1 covers 11 bases. Trimming took 3 bases from V and 8 from J; bases not matched to a gene: 8. Germline loops: CDR1 SGHAT, CDR2 FQNNGV. This CDR3 has 15 amino acids. CDR3 sequence: CASSFSGQGEKGYTF. The CDR3 coding sequence is TGTGCCAGCAGCTTTTCGGGACAGGGGGAGAAAGGCTACACCTTC.

This clonotype came up a few times. The chain combines TRBV10-2 with TRBJ2-7; D is possibly TRBD1 (7 bases). This CDR3 is 16 amino acids long. V lost 0 bases to trimming and J lost 7 bases, with 19 bases between them. Germline CDR1 reads WSHSY; CDR2 reads SAAADI. The DNA of the CDR3 is TGCGCCAGCAGTGAGTCAGACAGGGTGGGACTGGGGGAGCAGTACTTC. Translating gives CASSESDRVGLGEQYF.

This clonotype occurred many times. The chain is built from TRBV20-1 and TRBJ2-5; TRBD1 is a possible D gene (7 bases). The CDR3 is made up of 15 amino acids. The germline CDR1 and CDR2 sequences are DFQATT and SNEGSKA (reference sequence). Trimming stripped 0 bases from V and 0 bases from J, with 11 bases between. The CDR3 here is CSAREPGGYQETQYF. DNA for the CDR3: TGCAGTGCTAGAGAGCCAGGGGGGTACCAAGAGACCCAGTACTTC.

This clonotype was seen a few times. The chain employs TRBV12-3 or TRBV12-4 and TRBJ2-1, with 7 bases identical to TRBD2. CDR3 length equals 14 residues. Trimming took 7 bases from V and 2 from J; bases not matched to a gene: 5. For the CDR3, the DNA is TGTGCCAGCAAGCGGGGTTGGACCTACAATGAGCAGTTCTTC. As protein: CASKRGWTYNEQFF.

This clonotype appeared a few times. A far larger clone is one base from this, pointing to a likely read error. This chain links TRBV27 with TRBJ1-1, with 7 bases aligning to TRBD1. Germline CDR1 reads MNHEY; CDR2 reads SMNVEV (reference sequence). V shed 5 bases and J 7 bases; nucleotides not matched to a gene: 7. This CDR3 spans 13 amino acids. The CDR3 here is CASSAQGRSEAFF. DNA of the CDR3: TGTGCCAGCAGTGCACAGGGGAGGAGTGAAGCTTTCTTT.

This clonotype was seen ten or more times. The chain employs TRBV28 and TRBJ2-5; 8 bases line up with TRBD1. The CDR3 loop spans 15 amino acids. V shed 4 bases and J 3 bases; nucleotides not matched to a gene: 7. Germline assignment: CDR1 MDHEN and CDR2 SYDVKM. The CDR3 loop is CASSSLTGAEETQYF. The CDR3 region has the DNA TGTGCCAGCAGTTCACTGACAGGGGCGGAAGAGACCCAGTACTTC.

This clonotype was picked up many times. The chain has TRBV20-1 and TRBJ2-2; no firm D call. The CDR3 has 12 amino acids. Germline CDR1 is DFQATT and CDR2 is SNEGSKA (reference sequence). Trimming took 6 bases from V and 3 from J, leaving 8 bases between them. CDR3 loop: CSAGSDTGELFF. The CDR3 DNA sequence: TGCAGTGCCGGGTCTGACACCGGGGAGCTGTTTTTT.

The V gene is TRBV5-1, the J gene TRBJ2-7; D gene unclear. Germline values: CDR1 SGHRS, CDR2 YFSETQ. V was clipped by 0 bases and J by 6 bases, with 13 bases between them. The CDR3 totals 14 residues. The CDR3 DNA sequence: TGCGCCAGCAGCTTGGCCGCGGTTAGCTCCGAGCAGTACTTC. As protein: CASSLAAVSSEQYF. The full variable domain, in which reference TRBV5-1 and TRBJ2-7 provide the parts outside the CDR3, is KAGVTQTPRYLIKTRGQQVTLSCSPISGHRSVSWYQQTPGQGLQFLFEYFSETQRNKGNFPGRFSGRQFSNSRSEMNVSTLELGDSALYLCASSLAAVSSEQYFGPGTRLTVT.